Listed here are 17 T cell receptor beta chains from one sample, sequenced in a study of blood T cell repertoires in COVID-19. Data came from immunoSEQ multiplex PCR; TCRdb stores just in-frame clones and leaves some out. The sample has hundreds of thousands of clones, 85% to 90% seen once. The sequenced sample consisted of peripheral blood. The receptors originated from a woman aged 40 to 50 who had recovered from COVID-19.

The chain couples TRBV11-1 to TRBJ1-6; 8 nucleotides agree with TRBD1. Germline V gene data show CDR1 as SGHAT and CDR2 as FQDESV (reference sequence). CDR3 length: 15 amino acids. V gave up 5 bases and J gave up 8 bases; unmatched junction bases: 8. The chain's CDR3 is CASSPFGQGDSPLHF. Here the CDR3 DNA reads TGTGCCAGCAGCCCCTTCGGACAGGGAGATTCACCCCTCCACTTT.

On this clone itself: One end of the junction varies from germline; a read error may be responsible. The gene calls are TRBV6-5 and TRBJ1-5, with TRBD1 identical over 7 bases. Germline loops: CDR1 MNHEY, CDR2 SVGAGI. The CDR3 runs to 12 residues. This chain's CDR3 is CASRQGKQPQHF. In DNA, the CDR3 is TGTGCCAGCCGACAGGGCAAACAGCCCCAGCATTTT.

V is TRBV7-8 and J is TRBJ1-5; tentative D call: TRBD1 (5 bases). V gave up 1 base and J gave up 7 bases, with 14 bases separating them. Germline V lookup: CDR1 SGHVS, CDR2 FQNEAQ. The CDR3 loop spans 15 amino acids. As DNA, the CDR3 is TGTGCCAGCAGCTTAGAGACGGAAGGGGTCCAGCCCCAGCATTTT. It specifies CASSLETEGVQPQHF.

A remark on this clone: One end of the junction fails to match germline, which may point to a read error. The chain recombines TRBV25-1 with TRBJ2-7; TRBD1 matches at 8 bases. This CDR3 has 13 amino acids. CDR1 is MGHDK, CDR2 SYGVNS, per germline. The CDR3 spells CASSEYPTGVVCF. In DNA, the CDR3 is TGTGCCAGCAGTGAATATCCGACAGGGGTGGTGTGCTTC.

The CDR3 loop reads CASSTWDREWDGYTF. In nucleotides, the CDR3 is TGTGCCAGCAGCACTTGGGACAGGGAGTGGGATGGCTACACCTTC. V and J are TRBV7-9 and TRBJ1-2, with 9 bases aligning to TRBD1. V was clipped by 5 bases and J by 6 bases; unmatched bases: 10. Germline V lookup: CDR1 SEHNR, CDR2 FQNEAQ (reference sequence). The CDR3 sequence is 15 residues long.

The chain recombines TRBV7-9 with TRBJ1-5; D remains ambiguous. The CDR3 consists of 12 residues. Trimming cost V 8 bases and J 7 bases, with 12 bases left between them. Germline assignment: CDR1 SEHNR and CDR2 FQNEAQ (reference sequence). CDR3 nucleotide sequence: TGTGCCAGCCTCTCTCCCCCCCAGCCCCAGCATTTT. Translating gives CASLSPPQPQHF. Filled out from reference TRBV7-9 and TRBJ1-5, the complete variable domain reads DTGVSQNPRHKITKRGQNVTFRCDPISEHNRLYWYRQTLGQGPEFLTYFQNEAQLEKSRLLSDRFSAERPKGSFSTLEIQRTEQGDSAMYLCASLSPPQPQHFGDGTRLSIL.

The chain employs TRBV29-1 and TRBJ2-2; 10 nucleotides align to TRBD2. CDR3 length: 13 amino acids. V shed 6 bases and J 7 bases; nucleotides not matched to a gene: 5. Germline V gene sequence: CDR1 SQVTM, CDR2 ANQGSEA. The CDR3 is CSVSGGAIGELFF. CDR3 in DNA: TGCAGCGTGAGCGGGGGGGCAATCGGGGAGCTGTTTTTT.

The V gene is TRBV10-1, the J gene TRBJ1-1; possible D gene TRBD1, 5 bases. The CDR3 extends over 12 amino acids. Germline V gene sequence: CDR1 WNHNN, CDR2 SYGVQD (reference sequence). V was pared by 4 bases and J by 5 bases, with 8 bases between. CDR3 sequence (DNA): TGCGCCAGCAGTGCAGGGTATACTGAAGCTTTCTTT. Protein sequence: CASSAGYTEAFF.

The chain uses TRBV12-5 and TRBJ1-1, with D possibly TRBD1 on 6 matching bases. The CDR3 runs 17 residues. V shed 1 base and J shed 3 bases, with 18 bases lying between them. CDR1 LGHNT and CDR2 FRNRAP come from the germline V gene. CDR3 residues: CASGLESTDSWDTEAFF. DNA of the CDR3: TGTGCTAGTGGTTTGGAATCTACGGACAGTTGGGACACTGAAGCTTTCTTT.

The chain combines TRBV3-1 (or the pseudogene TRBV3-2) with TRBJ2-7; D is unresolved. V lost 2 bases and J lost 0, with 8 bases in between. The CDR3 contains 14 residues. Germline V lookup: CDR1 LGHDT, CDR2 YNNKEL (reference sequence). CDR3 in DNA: TGTGCCAGCAGCCAATCTGAGGCCTCCTACGAGCAGTACTTC. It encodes CASSQSEASYEQYF.

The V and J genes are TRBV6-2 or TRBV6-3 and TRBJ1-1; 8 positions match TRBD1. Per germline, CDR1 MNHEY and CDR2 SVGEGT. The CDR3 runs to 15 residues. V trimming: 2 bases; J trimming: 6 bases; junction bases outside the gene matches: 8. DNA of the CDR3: TGTGCCAGCAGTTACAGGACAGGGCGAGACTCTGAAGCTTTCTTT. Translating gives CASSYRTGRDSEAFF.

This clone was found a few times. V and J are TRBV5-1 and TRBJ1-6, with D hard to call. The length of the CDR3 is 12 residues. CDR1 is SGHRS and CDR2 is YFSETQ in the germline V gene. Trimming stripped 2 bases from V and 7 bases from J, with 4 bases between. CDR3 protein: CASSLENSPLHF. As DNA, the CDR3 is TGCGCCAGCAGCTTAGAGAATTCACCCCTCCACTTT.

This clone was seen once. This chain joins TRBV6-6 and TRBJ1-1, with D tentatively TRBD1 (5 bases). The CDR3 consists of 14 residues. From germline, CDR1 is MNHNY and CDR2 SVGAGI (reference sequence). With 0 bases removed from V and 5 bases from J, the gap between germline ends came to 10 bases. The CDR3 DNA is TGTGCCAGCAGTTACTCGGGGGGTTGGACTGAAGCTTTCTTT. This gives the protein CASSYSGGWTEAFF.

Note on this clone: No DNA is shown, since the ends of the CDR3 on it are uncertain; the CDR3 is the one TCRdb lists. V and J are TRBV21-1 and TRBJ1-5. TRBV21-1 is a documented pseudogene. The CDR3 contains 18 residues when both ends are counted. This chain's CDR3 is CASSKRRVGGGSNQPQHF.

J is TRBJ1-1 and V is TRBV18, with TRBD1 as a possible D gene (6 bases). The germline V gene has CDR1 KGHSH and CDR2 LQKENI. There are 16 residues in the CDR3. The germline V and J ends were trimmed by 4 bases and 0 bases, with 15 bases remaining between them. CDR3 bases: TGTGCCAGCTCACAGACCTCGAGGACAGTGAACACTGAAGCTTTCTTT. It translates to CASSQTSRTVNTEAFF.

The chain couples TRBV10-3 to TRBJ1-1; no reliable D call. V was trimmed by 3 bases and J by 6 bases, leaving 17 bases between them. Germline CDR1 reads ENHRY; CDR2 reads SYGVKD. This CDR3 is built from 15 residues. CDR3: CAISDHGRGIAEAFF. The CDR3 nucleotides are TGTGCCATCAGTGATCATGGGCGGGGAATCGCTGAAGCTTTCTTT.

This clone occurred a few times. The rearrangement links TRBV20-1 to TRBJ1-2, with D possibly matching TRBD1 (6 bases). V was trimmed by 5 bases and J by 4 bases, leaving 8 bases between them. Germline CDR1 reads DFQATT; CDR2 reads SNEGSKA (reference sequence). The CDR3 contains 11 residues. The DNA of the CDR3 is TGCAGTGCTCGACAGGCCTATGGCTACACCTTC. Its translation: CSARQAYGYTF.